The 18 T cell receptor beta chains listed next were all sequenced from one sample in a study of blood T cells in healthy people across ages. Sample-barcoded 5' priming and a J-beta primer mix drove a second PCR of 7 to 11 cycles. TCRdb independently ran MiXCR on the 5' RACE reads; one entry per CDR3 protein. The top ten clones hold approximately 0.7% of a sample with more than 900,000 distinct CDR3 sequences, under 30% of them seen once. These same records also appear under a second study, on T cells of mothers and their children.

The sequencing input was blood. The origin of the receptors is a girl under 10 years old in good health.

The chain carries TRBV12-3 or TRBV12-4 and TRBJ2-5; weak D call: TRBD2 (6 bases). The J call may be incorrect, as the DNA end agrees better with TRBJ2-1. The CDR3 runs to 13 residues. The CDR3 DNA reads TGTGCCAGCAGTAGGACGGGGGTCCGGGAGCAGTTCTTC. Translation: CASSRTGVREQFF.

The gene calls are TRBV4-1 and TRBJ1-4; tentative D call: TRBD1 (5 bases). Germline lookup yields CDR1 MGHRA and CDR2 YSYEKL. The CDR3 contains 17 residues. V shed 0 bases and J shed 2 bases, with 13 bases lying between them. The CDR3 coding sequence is TGCGCCAGCAGCCAAGATCCCGGGGGAAGGACTAATGAAAAACTGTTTTTT. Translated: CASSQDPGGRTNEKLFF.

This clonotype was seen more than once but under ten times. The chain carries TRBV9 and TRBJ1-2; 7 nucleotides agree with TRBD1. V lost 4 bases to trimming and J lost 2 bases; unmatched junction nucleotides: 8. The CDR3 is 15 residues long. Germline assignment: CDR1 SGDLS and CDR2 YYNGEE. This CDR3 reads CASSPTGQANYGYTF. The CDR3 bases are TGTGCCAGCAGCCCCACAGGACAGGCCAACTATGGCTACACCTTC. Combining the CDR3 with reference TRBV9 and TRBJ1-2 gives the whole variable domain DSGVTQTPKHLITATGQRVTLRCSPRSGDLSVYWYQQSLDQGLQFLIQYYNGEERAKGNILERFSAQQFPDLHSELNLSSLELGDSALYFCASSPTGQANYGYTFGSGTRLTVV.

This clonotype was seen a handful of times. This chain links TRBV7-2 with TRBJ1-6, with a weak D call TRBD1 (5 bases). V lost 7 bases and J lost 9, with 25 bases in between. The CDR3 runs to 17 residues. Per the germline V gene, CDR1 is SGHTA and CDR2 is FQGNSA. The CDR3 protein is CASKVGNRTGFSSPLHF. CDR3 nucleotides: TGTGCCAGCAAAGTTGGGAACAGGACCGGCTTTTCTTCACCCCTCCACTTT.

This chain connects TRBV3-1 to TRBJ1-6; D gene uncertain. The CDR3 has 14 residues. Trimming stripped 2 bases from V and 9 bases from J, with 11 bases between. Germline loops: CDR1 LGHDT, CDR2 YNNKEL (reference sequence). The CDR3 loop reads CASSQILGSSPLHF. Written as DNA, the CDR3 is TGTGCCAGCAGCCAAATTTTGGGGTCTTCACCCCTCCACTTT. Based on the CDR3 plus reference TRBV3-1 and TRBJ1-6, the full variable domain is DTAVSQTPKYLVTQMGNDKSIKCEQNLGHDTMYWYKQDSKKFLKIMFSYNNKELIINETVPNRFSPKSPDKAHLNLHINSLELGDSAVYFCASSQILGSSPLHFGNGTRLTVT.

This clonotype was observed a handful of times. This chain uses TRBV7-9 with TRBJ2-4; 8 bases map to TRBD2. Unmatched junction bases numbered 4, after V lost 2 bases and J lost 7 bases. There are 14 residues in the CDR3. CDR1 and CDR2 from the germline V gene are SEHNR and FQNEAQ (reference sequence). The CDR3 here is CASSLTGGVNIQYF. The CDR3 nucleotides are TGTGCCAGCAGCTTAACGGGGGGGGTGAACATTCAGTACTTC.

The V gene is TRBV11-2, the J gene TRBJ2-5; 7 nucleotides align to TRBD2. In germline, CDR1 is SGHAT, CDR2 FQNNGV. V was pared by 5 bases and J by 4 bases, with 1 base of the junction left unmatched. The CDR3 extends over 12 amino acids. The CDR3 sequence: CASSREAETQYF. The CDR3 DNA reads TGTGCCAGCAGCCGGGAGGCAGAGACCCAGTACTTC.

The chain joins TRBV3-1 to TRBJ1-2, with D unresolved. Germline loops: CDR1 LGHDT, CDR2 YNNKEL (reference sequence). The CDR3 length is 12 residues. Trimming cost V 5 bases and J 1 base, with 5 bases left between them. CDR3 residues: CASSRINYGYTF. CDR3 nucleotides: TGTGCCAGCAGCAGGATTAACTATGGCTACACCTTC.

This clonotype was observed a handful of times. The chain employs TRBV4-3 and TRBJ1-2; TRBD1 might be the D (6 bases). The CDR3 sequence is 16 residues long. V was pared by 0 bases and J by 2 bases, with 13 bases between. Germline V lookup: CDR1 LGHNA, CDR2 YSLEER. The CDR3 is CASSQEGTLSNYGYTF. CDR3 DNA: TGCGCCAGCAGCCAAGAAGGGACACTTTCCAACTATGGCTACACCTTC.

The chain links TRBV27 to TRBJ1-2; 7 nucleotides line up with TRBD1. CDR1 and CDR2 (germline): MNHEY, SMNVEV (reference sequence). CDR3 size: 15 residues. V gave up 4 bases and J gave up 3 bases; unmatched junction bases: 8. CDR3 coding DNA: TGTGCCAGCAGTTACCTAGGGGGCGTAGACTATGGCTACACCTTC. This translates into CASSYLGGVDYGYTF.

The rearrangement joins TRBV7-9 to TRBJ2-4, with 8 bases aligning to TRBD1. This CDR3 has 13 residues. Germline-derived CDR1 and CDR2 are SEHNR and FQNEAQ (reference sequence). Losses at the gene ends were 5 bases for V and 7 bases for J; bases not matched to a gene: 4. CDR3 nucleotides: TGTGCCAGCAGCGTGGACAGGGAGAACATTCAGTACTTC. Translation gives CASSVDRENIQYF.

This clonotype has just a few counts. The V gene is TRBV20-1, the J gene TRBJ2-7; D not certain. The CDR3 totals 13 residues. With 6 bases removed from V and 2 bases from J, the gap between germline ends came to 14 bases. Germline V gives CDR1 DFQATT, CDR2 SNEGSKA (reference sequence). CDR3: CSAEPDGTYEQYF. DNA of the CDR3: TGCAGTGCGGAACCGGACGGAACCTACGAGCAGTACTTC.

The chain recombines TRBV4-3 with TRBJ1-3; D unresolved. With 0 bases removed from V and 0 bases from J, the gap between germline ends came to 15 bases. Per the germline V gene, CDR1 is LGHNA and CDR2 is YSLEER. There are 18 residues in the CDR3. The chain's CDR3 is CASSQDLIGQSSGNTIYF. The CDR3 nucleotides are TGCGCCAGCAGCCAAGATCTCATCGGGCAGTCCTCTGGAAACACCATATATTTT.

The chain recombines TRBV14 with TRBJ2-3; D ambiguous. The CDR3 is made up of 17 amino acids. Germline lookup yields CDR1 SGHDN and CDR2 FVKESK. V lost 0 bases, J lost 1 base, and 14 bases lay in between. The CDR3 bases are TGTGCCAGCAGCCAAGATCGTCTGGCCCTTCGCACAGATACGCAGTATTTT. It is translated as CASSQDRLALRTDTQYF.

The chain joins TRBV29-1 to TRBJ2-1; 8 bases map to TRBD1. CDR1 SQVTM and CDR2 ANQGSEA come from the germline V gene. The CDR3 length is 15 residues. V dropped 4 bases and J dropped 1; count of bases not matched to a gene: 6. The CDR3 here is CSVADRDFSYNEQFF. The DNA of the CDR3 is TGCAGCGTTGCGGACAGGGATTTTTCCTACAATGAGCAGTTCTTC.

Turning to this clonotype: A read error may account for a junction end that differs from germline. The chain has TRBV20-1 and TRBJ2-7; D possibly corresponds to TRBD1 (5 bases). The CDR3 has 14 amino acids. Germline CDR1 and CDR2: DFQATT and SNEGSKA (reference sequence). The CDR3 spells CSASKRGHSYEQYF. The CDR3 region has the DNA TGCAGTGCTTCGAAAAGGGGCCACTCCTACGAGCAGTATTTC.

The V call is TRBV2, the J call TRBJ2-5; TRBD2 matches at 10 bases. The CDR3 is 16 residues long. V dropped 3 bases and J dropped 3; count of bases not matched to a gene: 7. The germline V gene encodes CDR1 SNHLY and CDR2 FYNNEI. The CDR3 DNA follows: TGTGCCAGCAGTGACTTTCTAGCGGGAGATAAAGAGACCCAGTACTTC. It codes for CASSDFLAGDKETQYF.

The CDR3 loop is CASSGIHQMGSEQYF. The CDR3 DNA is TGCGCCAGCAGTGGAATCCATCAAATGGGTTCCGAGCAGTACTTC. This chain links TRBV5-1 with TRBJ2-5; D call uncertain. The DNA end favors TRBJ2-7, so the J call may be wrong. The germline CDR1 and CDR2 sequences are SGHRS and YFSETQ. The length of the CDR3 is 15 residues.